These 24 T cell receptor beta chains came from one sample sequenced in a study of T cell repertoires in cytomegalovirus infection. Using its own MiXCR run on the reads, TCRdb lists one record per CDR3 protein. This table holds 150,000 to 200,000 distinct CDR3 sequences, approximately 15% found once. The specimen was PBMCs. Every receptor here comes from a human donor in good health (CMV status not recorded). Some clones in this sample may be carry-over from other donors' samples.

This clonotype was picked up many times. J is TRBJ2-7 and V is TRBV6-1; TRBD1 agrees at 7 bases. The CDR3 loop spans 16 amino acids. CDR1 is MNHNS, CDR2 SASEGT, per germline. The junction had 13 bases not matched to a gene; V was cut back by 5 bases and J by 3 bases. CDR3 loop: CASSRNRDRSDYEQYF. CDR3 DNA sequence: TGTGCCAGCAGTCGAAACCGGGACAGATCCGACTACGAGCAGTACTTC.

The chain links TRBV15 to TRBJ2-1; D is perhaps TRBD1 or TRBD2 (5 bases each). CDR1 is LNHNV and CDR2 is YYDKDF in the germline V gene (reference sequence). The length of the CDR3 is 17 residues. Trimming stripped 0 bases from V and 2 bases from J, with 14 bases between. CDR3 coding DNA: TGTGCCACCAGCAGAGATCGGGGCCTCGAGCCCTACAATGAGCAGTTCTTC. Translated, it gives CATSRDRGLEPYNEQFF.

This clonotype was counted at least ten times. The chain recombines TRBV7-2 with TRBJ1-1; D call uncertain. V lost 5 bases and J lost 7, with 8 bases in between. The CDR3 totals 11 residues. In germline, CDR1 is SGHTA, CDR2 FQGNSA. This CDR3 is CASSPVFEAFF. Written as DNA, the CDR3 is TGTGCCAGCAGCCCCGTTTTTGAAGCTTTCTTT.

This clonotype has a handful of counts. This rearrangement joins TRBV20-1 to TRBJ2-1; perhaps TRBD1 as D (6 bases). V lost 3 bases and J 6 bases, leaving 12 bases between the germline ends. Germline V gene sequence: CDR1 DFQATT, CDR2 SNEGSKA (reference sequence). The CDR3 has 13 residues. CDR3 sequence reads: CSASGDNGNEQFF. The CDR3 DNA sequence: TGCAGTGCTAGTGGGGACAACGGCAATGAGCAGTTCTTC.

This clonotype appeared many times. The V gene is TRBV13, the J gene TRBJ1-4; D is unclear. Trimming took off 0 bases at V and 4 bases at J, with 15 bases between the two ends. The germline V gene has CDR1 PRHDT and CDR2 FYEKMQ (reference sequence). The length of the CDR3 is 17 residues. CDR3 in DNA: TGTGCCAGCAGCTTAGGCCAATGGAAGACCTATAATGAAAAACTGTTTTTT. Translation gives CASSLGQWKTYNEKLFF.

This chain uses TRBV19 with TRBJ2-1, with 12 bases that match TRBD2. This CDR3 has 16 amino acids. CDR1 LNHDA and CDR2 SQIVND come from the germline V gene (reference sequence). J gave up 5 bases and V 3 bases, and 5 bases lay outside the gene matches. The CDR3 is CASSMGLAGGNNEQFF. The CDR3, as DNA: TGTGCCAGTAGTATGGGGCTAGCGGGAGGGAACAATGAGCAGTTCTTC.

The chain links TRBV29-1 to TRBJ2-5; 8 nucleotides match TRBD1. The CDR3 sequence is 12 residues long. The germline V gene encodes CDR1 SQVTM and CDR2 ANQGSEA. The V gene end was trimmed by 6 bases and the J gene end by 4 bases; junction bases not matched to a gene: 4. CDR3 sequence: CSVRTGIETQYF. CDR3 nucleotides: TGCAGCGTACGGACAGGGATAGAGACCCAGTACTTC.

This clonotype was picked up many times. The rearrangement uses TRBV7-9 and TRBJ1-1, with D unclear. CDR3 length: 15 residues. Per germline, CDR1 SEHNR and CDR2 FQNEAQ (reference sequence). Trimming took off 5 bases at V and 9 bases at J, with 22 bases between the two ends. The CDR3 DNA reads as TGTGCCAGCAGCCCACAAAGGGCAGTGACTACTAAAGCTTTCTTT. Protein sequence: CASSPQRAVTTKAFF.

This clonotype came up a few times. The chain has TRBV14 and TRBJ2-7; D is possibly TRBD1 (5 bases). CDR1 is SGHDN, CDR2 FVKESK, per germline. V dropped 4 bases and J dropped 2 bases, with 12 bases sitting between them. This CDR3 comprises 14 residues. The chain's CDR3 is CASSPRTRTYEQYF. The CDR3 bases are TGTGCCAGCAGCCCACGGACAAGGACCTACGAGCAGTACTTC.

This clonotype occurred a few times. The genes are TRBV18 and TRBJ2-7, with D perhaps given as TRBD1 or TRBD2 (5 bases each). The germline gives CDR1 KGHSH, CDR2 LQKENI. Trimming pared 5 bases from V and 1 base from J, leaving 12 bases between. This CDR3 has 14 amino acids. The CDR3 bases are TGTGCCAGCTCAAACCGGGACGGTTCCTACGAGCAGTACTTC. As protein: CASSNRDGSYEQYF.

The genes are TRBV30 and TRBJ2-7; D is possibly TRBD1 (5 bases). There are 17 residues in the CDR3. Germline V gene data show CDR1 as GTSNPN and CDR2 as SVGIG (reference sequence). Trimming left V 1 base short and J 0 bases short, with 19 bases between. The CDR3 DNA reads as TGTGCCTGGAGTGGAAGGGGAAGGGCGTCTACCTCCTACGAGCAGTACTTC. Translating it yields CAWSGRGRASTSYEQYF.

This clonotype has ten or more counts. V gene TRBV7-2 combines with J gene TRBJ2-1; TRBD1 matches at 7 bases. Looked up from germline, CDR1 is SGHTA and CDR2 is FQGNSA. The CDR3 sequence is 18 residues long. J gave up 2 bases and V 7 bases, and 17 bases lay outside the gene matches. CDR3 loop: CASTPVNRGRATYNEQFF. CDR3 coding DNA: TGTGCCAGCACCCCTGTGAACAGGGGCAGGGCTACCTACAATGAGCAGTTCTTC.

V usage is TRBV20-1 and J usage is TRBJ2-7; maybe TRBD2 (5 bases). V lost 0 bases and J lost 5, with 11 bases in between. The germline V gene encodes CDR1 DFQATT and CDR2 SNEGSKA (reference sequence). This CDR3 contains 13 residues. The CDR3 DNA reads TGCAGTGCTAGAGATGGCCGAGGGAACGAGCAGTACTTC. Its translation: CSARDGRGNEQYF.

The J gene is TRBJ2-2, the V gene TRBV29-1; 7 bases match TRBD1. The CDR3 covers 15 residues. Germline assignment: CDR1 SQVTM and CDR2 ANQGSEA. Trimming cost V 7 bases and J 5 bases; bases outside gene matches: 13. CDR3: CSASVRGTDTGELFF. Here the CDR3 DNA reads TGCAGCGCCTCGGTTAGGGGGACAGATACCGGGGAGCTGTTTTTT.

This clonotype was counted at least ten times. This sequence joins TRBV7-2 and TRBJ1-2, with D perhaps TRBD1 (5 bases). The CDR3 is made up of 14 amino acids. Per the germline V gene, CDR1 is SGHTA and CDR2 is FQGNSA. The germline V and J ends were trimmed by 5 bases and 6 bases, with 16 bases remaining between them. The CDR3 DNA reads as TGTGCCAGCAGCCTAAGGGCAGGGAGGGATGGCTACACCTTC. This encodes CASSLRAGRDGYTF.

This clonotype was seen ten or more times. This chain joins TRBV5-5 and TRBJ2-3; unclear D gene. CDR3 length equals 11 residues. CDR1 and CDR2 from the germline V gene are SGHKS and YYEKEE (reference sequence). The V gene lost 4 bases and the J gene lost 6 bases, with 6 bases spanning the gap. CDR3 nucleotides: TGTGCCAGCAGCACGTCGGATACGCAGTATTTT. This gives the protein CASSTSDTQYF.

This clonotype has ten or more counts. V gene TRBV7-8 combines with J gene TRBJ2-5; 8 positions agree with TRBD1. With 5 bases clipped from V and 3 bases from J, the junction kept 2 bases outside the gene matches. The CDR3 is made up of 13 amino acids. Per the germline V gene, CDR1 is SGHVS and CDR2 is FQNEAQ. The DNA of the CDR3 is TGTGCCAGCAGCCAGGGGGCCGAAGAGACCCAGTACTTC. Translation: CASSQGAEETQYF.

The chain couples TRBV6-2 or TRBV6-3 to TRBJ2-7, with 9 bases identical to TRBD2. The CDR3 consists of 15 residues. CDR1 is MNHEY and CDR2 is SVGEGT in the germline V gene. The J segment lost 2 bases and the V segment lost 5 bases, leaving 7 bases of the junction unmatched. Written as DNA, the CDR3 is TGTGCCAGCAGTCCTCGGACTAGCGCTCCCTACGAGCAGTACTTC. Its translation is CASSPRTSAPYEQYF.

The rearrangement links TRBV9 to TRBJ2-4, with 8 positions matching TRBD1. The length of the CDR3 is 14 residues. V trimming: 3 bases; J trimming: 4 bases; junction bases outside the gene matches: 3. Germline CDR1 SGDLS, CDR2 YYNGEE. The CDR3 spells CASSAGTGKNIQYF. For the CDR3, the DNA is TGTGCCAGCAGCGCCGGGACAGGTAAAAACATTCAGTACTTC.

The chain joins TRBV6-5 to TRBJ1-5; no firm D call. The CDR3 is 14 amino acids. Between the trimmed V and J ends, which lost 6 bases and 3 bases, there was a span of 12 bases. Germline CDR1 reads MNHEY; CDR2 reads SVGAGI. The CDR3 reads CASSPGRINQPQHF. The CDR3 bases are TGTGCCAGCAGCCCAGGACGGATCAATCAGCCCCAGCATTTT.

The rearrangement links TRBV6-2 or TRBV6-3 to TRBJ2-3; 10 bases are shared with TRBD2. Germline V CDR1 and CDR2: MNHEY, SVGEGT. The trim removed 4 bases at V and 1 base at J, leaving 8 bases unmatched. The CDR3 has 17 residues. The CDR3: CASSCRLAGACTDTQYF. In nucleotides, the CDR3 is TGTGCCAGCAGTTGTCGGCTAGCGGGAGCTTGCACAGATACGCAGTATTTT.

There are a few counts of this clonotype. This chain joins TRBV4-3 and TRBJ1-2; TRBD1 agrees at 9 bases. Per germline, CDR1 LGHNA and CDR2 YSLEER. Trimming at V came to 2 bases and at J to 6 bases, leaving 7 bases not matched to a gene. The CDR3 runs to 15 residues. CDR3 DNA sequence: TGCGCCAGCAGCCAACGACCGGGACAGGGAAATGGCTACACCTTC. Translated, it gives CASSQRPGQGNGYTF.

CDR3 sequence (DNA): TGTGCCAGCAGCGTGCCGGGACAGGTCTACGAGCAGTACTTC. Its protein is CASSVPGQVYEQYF. The chain joins TRBV5-4 to TRBJ2-7; TRBD1 matches at 8 bases. V gave up 4 bases and J gave up 3 bases; unmatched junction bases: 6. The CDR3 loop spans 14 amino acids. Germline-derived CDR1 and CDR2 are SGHNT and YYREEE (reference sequence).

At least ten counts were recorded for this clonotype. The chain is built from TRBV2 and TRBJ1-2; 7 bases agree with TRBD1. V was pared by 6 bases and J by 5 bases, with 9 bases of the junction left unmatched. From germline, CDR1 is SNHLY and CDR2 FYNNEI. The CDR3 is 14 amino acids. The CDR3 loop is CASRHRQGPYGYTF. The CDR3 coding sequence is TGTGCCAGCAGGCATAGACAGGGACCTTATGGCTACACCTTC.